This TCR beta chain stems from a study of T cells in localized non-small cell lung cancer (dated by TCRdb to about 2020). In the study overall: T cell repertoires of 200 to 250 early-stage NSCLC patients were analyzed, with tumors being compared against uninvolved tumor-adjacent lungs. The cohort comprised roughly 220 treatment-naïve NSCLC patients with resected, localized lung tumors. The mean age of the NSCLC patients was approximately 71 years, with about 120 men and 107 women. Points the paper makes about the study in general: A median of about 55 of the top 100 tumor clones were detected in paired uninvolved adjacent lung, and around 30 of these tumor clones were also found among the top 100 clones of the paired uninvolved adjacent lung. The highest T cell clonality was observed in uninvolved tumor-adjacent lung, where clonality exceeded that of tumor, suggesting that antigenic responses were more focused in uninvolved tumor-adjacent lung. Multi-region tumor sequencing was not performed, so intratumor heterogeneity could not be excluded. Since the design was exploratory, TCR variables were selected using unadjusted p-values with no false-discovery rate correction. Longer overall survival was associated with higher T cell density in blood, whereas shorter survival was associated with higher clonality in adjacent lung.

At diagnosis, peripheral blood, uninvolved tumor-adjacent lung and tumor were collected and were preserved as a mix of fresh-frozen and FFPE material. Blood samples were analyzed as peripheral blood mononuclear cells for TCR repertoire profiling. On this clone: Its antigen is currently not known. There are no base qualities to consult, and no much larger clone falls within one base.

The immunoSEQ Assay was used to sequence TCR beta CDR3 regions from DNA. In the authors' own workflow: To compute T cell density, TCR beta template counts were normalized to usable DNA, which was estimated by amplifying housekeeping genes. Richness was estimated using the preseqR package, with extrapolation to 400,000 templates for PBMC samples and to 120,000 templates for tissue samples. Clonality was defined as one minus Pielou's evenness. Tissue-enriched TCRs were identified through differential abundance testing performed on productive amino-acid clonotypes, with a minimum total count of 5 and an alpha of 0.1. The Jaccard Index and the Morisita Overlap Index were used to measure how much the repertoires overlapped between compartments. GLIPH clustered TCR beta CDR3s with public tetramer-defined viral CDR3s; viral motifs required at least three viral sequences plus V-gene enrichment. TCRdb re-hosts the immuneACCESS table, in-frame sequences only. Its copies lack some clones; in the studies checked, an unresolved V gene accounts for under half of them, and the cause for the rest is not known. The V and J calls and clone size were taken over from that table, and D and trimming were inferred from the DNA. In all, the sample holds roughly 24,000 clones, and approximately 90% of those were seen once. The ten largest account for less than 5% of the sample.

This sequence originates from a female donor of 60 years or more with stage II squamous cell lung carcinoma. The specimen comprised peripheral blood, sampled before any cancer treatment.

The CDR3 amino acid sequence is: CASNRDRATNTEAFF. Read as DNA, the sequence is TGTGCCAGCAACCGGGACAGGGCAACGAACACTGAAGCTTTCTTT. The sequence links TRBV2 to TRBJ1-1; a stretch of 9 junction bases matches TRBD1. Via the germline V gene, CDR1 is SNHLY and CDR2 FYNNEI. Its CDR3 holds 15 amino acids, cysteine through phenylalanine. The only DNA kept is the CDR3, 45 bases in frame from the first base. Trimming accounts for 7 bases at V and 1 base at J, while the number of junction bases matched to no gene is 7.